This passage covers 2 T cell receptor beta chains from one sample sequenced in a study of cytomegalovirus exposure and HLA in healthy donors. PCR primers comprised 60 Vbeta and 13 Jbeta primers. Repertoires were generated with immunoSEQ multiplex PCR, while TCRdb's copy carries only in-frame clones and drops some. The sample includes roughly 120,000 clones, 70% to 80% of them seen just once. Sequenced: PBMCs. The receptors derive from a man aged 40-49 years in good health and CMV-seronegative.

The V call is TRBV7-9, the J call TRBJ1-2, with TRBD1 as a possible D gene (6 bases). Germline loops: CDR1 SEHNR, CDR2 FQNEAQ (reference sequence). The CDR3 consists of 17 residues. Deletions cut 4 bases from V and 0 bases from J, with 18 bases between. The CDR3 is CASSSTPGQRSNYGYTF. The CDR3 DNA sequence: TGTGCCAGCAGCTCAACTCCGGGACAACGCTCTAACTATGGCTACACCTTC.

CDR3 sequence reads: CASSSGNEQYF. CDR3 sequence (DNA): TGTGCCAGCAGTTCCGGGAACGAGCAGTACTTC. This chain uses TRBV27 with TRBJ2-7, with D possibly being TRBD2 (5 bases). Trimming removed 4 bases from V and 5 bases from J, with 6 bases in between. This CDR3 has 11 residues. Germline-derived CDR1 and CDR2 are MNHEY and SMNVEV (reference sequence).